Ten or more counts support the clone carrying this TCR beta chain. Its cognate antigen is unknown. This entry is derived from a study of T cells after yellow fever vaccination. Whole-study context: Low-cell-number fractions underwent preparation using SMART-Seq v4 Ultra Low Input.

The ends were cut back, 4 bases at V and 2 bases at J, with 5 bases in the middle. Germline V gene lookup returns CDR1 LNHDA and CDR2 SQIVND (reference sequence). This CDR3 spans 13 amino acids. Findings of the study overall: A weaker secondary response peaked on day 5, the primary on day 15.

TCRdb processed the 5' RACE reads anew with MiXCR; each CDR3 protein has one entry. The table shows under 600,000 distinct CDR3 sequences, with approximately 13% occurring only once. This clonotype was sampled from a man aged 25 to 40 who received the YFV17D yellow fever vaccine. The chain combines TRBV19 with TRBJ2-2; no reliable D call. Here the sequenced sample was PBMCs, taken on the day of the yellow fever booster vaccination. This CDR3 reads CASSRLNTGELFF. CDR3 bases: TGTGCCAGTAGTAGGCTCAACACCGGGGAGCTGTTTTTT. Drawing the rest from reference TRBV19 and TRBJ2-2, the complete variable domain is DGGITQSPKYLFRKEGQNVTLSCEQNLNHDAMYWYRQDPGQGLRLIYYSQIVNDFQKGDIAEGYSVSREKKESFPLTVTSAQKNPTAFYLCASSRLNTGELFFGEGSRLTVL.